These 7 T cell receptor beta chains were all obtained from the same sample, sequenced in a study of blood T cells in healthy people across ages. Alongside a J-beta primer mix, a sample-barcoded 5' primer served in a second PCR lasting roughly 7 to 11 cycles. In TCRdb, the 5' RACE reads were re-called with MiXCR into one record per CDR3 protein. The repertoire holds 800,000 to 950,000 distinct CDR3 sequences, with 25% to 35% as singletons. The sample also formed part of further work on T cells of mothers and their children.

Sequences were obtained from blood. These receptors came from a woman in her forties in good health.

As concerns this clonotype: This may be a read error, as it is one base from a much larger clone. The gene calls are TRBV29-1 and TRBJ2-5, with D possibly TRBD1 on 6 matching bases. Near its end, the DNA agrees better with TRBJ2-7, so the J call may be wrong. CDR1 SQVTM and CDR2 ANQGSEA come from the germline V gene. The CDR3 covers 13 residues. CDR3 nucleotides: TGCAGCGTCGCAGGGGTGAGGGGCCACGAGCAGTACTTC. Translated, it gives CSVAGVRGHEQYF.

This clonotype was seen only a few times. The chain recombines TRBV28 with TRBJ1-1; a possible D gene is TRBD1 (6 bases). This CDR3 is built from 15 residues. V was clipped by 5 bases and J by 1 base, with 14 bases between them. CDR1 and CDR2 (germline): MDHEN, SYDVKM. The CDR3 coding sequence is TGTGCCAGCAGTCCGCAACAGGGCCCGAACACTGAAGCTTTCTTT. Its translation is CASSPQQGPNTEAFF.

This chain connects TRBV18 to TRBJ2-1; D might be TRBD2 (7 bases). From germline, CDR1 is KGHSH and CDR2 LQKENI. V was cut by 5 bases and J by 5 bases, with 22 bases left in between. The CDR3 is 17 residues long. As DNA, the CDR3 is TGTGCCAGCTCAACATCCAACATTGGGGGGGGCCACAATGAGCAGTTCTTC. Translating gives CASSTSNIGGGHNEQFF.

The chain is built from TRBV20-1 and TRBJ2-7; the D is unclear. V was trimmed by 3 bases and J by 0 bases, leaving 12 bases between them. Germline loops: CDR1 DFQATT, CDR2 SNEGSKA (reference sequence). This CDR3 is 14 amino acids long. The CDR3, as DNA: TGCAGTGCTAGGTCGGCGTCGAGCTCCTACGAGCAGTACTTC. Translating gives CSARSASSSYEQYF.

This clonotype was detected ten times or more. The chain uses TRBV15 and TRBJ1-6; unclear D gene. Germline CDR1 and CDR2: LNHNV and YYDKDF (reference sequence). CDR3 length equals 18 residues. Trimming pared 5 bases from V and 0 bases from J, leaving 17 bases between. The CDR3, as DNA: TGTGCCACCAGCGACGTGACATACTCTAGCTCCTATAATTCACCCCTCCACTTT. Amino acids: CATSDVTYSSSYNSPLHF. Drawing the rest from reference TRBV15 and TRBJ1-6, the complete variable domain is DAMVIQNPRYQVTQFGKPVTLSCSQTLNHNVMYWYQQKSSQAPKLLFHYYDKDFNNEADTPDNFQSRRPNTSFCFLDIRSPGLGDTAMYLCATSDVTYSSSYNSPLHFGNGTRLTVT.

The J gene is TRBJ2-1, the V gene TRBV7-2; 9 nucleotides align to TRBD2. Trimming took 5 bases from V and 7 from J; bases not matched to a gene: 12. The CDR3 has 16 residues. The germline CDR1 and CDR2 sequences are SGHTA and FQGNSA. CDR3 protein: CASSPLRGGGGNEQFF. As DNA, the CDR3 is TGTGCCAGCAGCCCACTAAGGGGCGGGGGGGGGAATGAGCAGTTCTTC. The full variable domain, its missing parts supplied by reference TRBV7-2 and TRBJ2-1, is GAGVSQSPSNKVTEKGKDVELRCDPISGHTALYWYRQSLGQGLEFLIYFQGNSAPDKSGLPSDRFSAERTGGSVSTLTIQRTQQEDSAVYLCASSPLRGGGGNEQFFGPGTRLTVL.

This clonotype was counted between two and nine times. V is TRBV6-6 and J is TRBJ2-3; no clear D. Looked up from germline, CDR1 is MNHNY and CDR2 is SVGAGI (reference sequence). The CDR3 contains 12 residues. V lost 4 bases and J lost 5, with 7 bases in between. CDR3 nucleotides: TGTGCCAGCAGTTCTCGGGTAGATACGCAGTATTTT. It encodes CASSSRVDTQYF.